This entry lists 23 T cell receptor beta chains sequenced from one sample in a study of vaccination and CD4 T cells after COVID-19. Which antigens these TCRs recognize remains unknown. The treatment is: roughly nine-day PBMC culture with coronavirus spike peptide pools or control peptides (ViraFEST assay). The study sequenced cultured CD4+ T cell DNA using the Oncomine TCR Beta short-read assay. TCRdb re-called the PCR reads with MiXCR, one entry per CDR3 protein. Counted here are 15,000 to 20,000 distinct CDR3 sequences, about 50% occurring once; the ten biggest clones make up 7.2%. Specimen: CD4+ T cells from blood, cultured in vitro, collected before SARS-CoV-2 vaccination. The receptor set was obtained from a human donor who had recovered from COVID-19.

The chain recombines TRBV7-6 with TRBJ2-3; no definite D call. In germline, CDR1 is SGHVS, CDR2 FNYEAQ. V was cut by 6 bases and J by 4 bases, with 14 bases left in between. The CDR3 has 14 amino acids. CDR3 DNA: TGTGCCAGCAGTCCTGATGGGTATGCAGATACGCAGTATTTT. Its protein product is CASSPDGYADTQYF.

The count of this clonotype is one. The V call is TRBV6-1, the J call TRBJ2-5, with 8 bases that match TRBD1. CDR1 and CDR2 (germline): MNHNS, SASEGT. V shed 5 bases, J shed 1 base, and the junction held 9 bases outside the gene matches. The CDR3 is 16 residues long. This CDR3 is CASSPPPTGGQETQYF. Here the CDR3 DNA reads TGTGCCAGCAGTCCGCCACCCACAGGGGGCCAAGAGACCCAGTACTTC.

The CDR3 region has the DNA TGTGCCACCAGCCCGAGGGGGGGGTCCACAGATACGCAGTATTTT. This encodes CATSPRGGSTDTQYF. The V gene is TRBV24-1, the J gene TRBJ2-3, with a weak D call TRBD2 (7 bases). V lost 7 bases, J lost 2 bases, and 15 bases lay in between. This CDR3 spans 15 amino acids. In germline, CDR1 is KGHDR, CDR2 SFDVKD.

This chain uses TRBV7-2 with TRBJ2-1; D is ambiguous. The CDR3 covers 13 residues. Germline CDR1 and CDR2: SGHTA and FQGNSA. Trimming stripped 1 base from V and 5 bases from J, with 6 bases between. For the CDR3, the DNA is TGTGCCAGCAGCTTAGAGATGGACAATGAGCAGTTCTTC. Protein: CASSLEMDNEQFF.

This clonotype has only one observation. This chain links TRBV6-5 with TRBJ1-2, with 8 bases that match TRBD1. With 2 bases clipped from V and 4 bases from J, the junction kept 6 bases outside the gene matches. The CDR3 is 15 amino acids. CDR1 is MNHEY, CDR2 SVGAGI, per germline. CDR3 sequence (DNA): TGTGCCAGCAGTTACGCGAATGACAGGGGCTATGGCTACACCTTC. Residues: CASSYANDRGYGYTF.

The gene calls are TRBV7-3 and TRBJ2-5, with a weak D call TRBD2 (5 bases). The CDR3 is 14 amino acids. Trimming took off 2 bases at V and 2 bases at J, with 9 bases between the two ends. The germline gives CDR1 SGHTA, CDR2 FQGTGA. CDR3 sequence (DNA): TGTGCCAGCAGCTTATCCGGGGAACAAGAGACCCAGTACTTC. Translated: CASSLSGEQETQYF.

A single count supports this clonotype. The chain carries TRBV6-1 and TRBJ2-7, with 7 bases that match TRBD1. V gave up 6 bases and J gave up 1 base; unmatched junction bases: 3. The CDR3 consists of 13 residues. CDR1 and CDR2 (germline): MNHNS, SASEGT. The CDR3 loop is CASRGTESYEQYF. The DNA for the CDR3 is TGTGCCAGCAGGGGGACAGAATCCTACGAGCAGTACTTC.

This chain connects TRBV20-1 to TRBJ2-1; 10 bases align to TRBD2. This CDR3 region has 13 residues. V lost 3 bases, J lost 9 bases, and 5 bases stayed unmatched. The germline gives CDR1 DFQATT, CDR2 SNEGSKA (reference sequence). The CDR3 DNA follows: TGCAGTGCTAGGGAACTAGCGGGAACTGAGCAGTTCTTC. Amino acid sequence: CSARELAGTEQFF.

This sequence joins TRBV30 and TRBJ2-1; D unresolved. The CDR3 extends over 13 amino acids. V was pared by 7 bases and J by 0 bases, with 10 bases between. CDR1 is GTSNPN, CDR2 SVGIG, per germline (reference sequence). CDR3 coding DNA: TGTGCCTTAGACCAAAACTCCTACAATGAGCAGTTCTTC. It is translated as CALDQNSYNEQFF.

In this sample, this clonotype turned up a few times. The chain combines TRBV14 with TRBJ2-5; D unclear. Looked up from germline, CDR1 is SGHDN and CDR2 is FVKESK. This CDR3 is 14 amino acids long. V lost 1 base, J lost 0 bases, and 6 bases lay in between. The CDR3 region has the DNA TGTGCCAGCAGCCAAGCAACGTACCAAGAGACCCAGTACTTC. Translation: CASSQATYQETQYF.

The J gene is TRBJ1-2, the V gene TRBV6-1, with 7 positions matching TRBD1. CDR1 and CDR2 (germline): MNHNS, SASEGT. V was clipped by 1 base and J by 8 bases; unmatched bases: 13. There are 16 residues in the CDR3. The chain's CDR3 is CASSEVTGQRGRGYTF. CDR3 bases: TGTGCCAGCAGTGAAGTTACGGGACAGCGCGGAAGGGGCTACACCTTC.

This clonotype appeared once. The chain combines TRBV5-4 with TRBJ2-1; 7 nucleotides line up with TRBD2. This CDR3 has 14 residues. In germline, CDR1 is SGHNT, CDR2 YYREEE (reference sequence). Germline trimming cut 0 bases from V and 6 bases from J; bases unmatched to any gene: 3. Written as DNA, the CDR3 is TGTGCCAGCAGCTTGGGGACTAGGCCCAATGAGCAGTTCTTC. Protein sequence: CASSLGTRPNEQFF. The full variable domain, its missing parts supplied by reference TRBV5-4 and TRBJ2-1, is ETGVTQSPTHLIKTRGQQVTLRCSSQSGHNTVSWYQQALGQGPQFIFQYYREEENGRGNFPPRFSGLQFPNYSSELNVNALELDDSALYLCASSLGTRPNEQFFGPGTRLTVL.

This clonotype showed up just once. The CDR3 reads CSARGSPINEQFF. Here the CDR3 DNA reads TGCAGTGCTAGAGGATCCCCGATTAATGAGCAGTTCTTC. The rearrangement uses TRBV20-1 and TRBJ2-1; D uncertain. Per germline, CDR1 DFQATT and CDR2 SNEGSKA (reference sequence). V lost 1 base and J 7 bases, leaving 11 bases between the germline ends. The length of the CDR3 is 13 residues.

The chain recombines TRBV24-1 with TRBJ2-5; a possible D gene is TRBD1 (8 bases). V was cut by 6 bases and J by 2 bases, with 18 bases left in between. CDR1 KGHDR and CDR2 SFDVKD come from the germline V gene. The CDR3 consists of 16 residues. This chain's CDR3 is CATSLGGDRLQETQYF. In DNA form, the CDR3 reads TGTGCCACCAGTTTGGGAGGGGACAGGCTTCAAGAGACCCAGTACTTC.

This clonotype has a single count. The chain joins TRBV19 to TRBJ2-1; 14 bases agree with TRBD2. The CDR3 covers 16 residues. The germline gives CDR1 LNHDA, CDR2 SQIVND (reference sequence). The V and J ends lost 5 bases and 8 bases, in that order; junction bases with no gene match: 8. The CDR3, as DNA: TGTGCCAGTAGTCCACCGGGACTAGCGGGAGACTATGAGCAGTTCTTC. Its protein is CASSPPGLAGDYEQFF.

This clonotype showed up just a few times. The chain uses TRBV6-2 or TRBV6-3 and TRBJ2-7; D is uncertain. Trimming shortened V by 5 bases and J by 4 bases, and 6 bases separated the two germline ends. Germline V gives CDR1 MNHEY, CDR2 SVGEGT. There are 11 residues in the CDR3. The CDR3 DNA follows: TGTGCCAGCAGTGACCATTACGAGCAGTACTTC. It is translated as CASSDHYEQYF.

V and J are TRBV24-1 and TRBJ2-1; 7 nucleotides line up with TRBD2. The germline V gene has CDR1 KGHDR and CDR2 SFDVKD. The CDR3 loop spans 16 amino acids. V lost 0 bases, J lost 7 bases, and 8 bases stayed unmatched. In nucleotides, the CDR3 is TGTGCCACCAGTGATTTGGCGGGAGCTGTAGGAAATGAGCAGTTCTTC. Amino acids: CATSDLAGAVGNEQFF.

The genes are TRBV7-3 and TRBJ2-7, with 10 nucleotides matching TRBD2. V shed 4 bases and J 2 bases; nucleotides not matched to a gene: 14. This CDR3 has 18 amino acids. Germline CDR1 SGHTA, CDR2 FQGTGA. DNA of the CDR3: TGTGCCAGCAGCTCGCACCTATCCACTAGCGGGACACCCTACGAGCAGTACTTC. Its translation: CASSSHLSTSGTPYEQYF.

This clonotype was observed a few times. The CDR3, as DNA: TGTGCCTGGTCTGGGAAAAGGACAGCAGGACAAGAGACCCAGTACTTC. This encodes CAWSGKRTAGQETQYF. The rearrangement joins TRBV30 to TRBJ2-5, with a weak D call TRBD1 (6 bases). The length of the CDR3 is 16 residues. Trimming removed 5 bases at V and 2 bases at J, with 21 bases between. CDR1 GTSNPN and CDR2 SVGIG come from the germline V gene (reference sequence).

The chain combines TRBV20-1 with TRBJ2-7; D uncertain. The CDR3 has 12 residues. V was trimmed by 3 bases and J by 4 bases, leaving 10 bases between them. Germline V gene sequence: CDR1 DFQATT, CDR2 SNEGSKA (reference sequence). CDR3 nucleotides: TGCAGTGCTAGGTCGGATCTGTACGAGCAGTACTTC. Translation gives CSARSDLYEQYF.

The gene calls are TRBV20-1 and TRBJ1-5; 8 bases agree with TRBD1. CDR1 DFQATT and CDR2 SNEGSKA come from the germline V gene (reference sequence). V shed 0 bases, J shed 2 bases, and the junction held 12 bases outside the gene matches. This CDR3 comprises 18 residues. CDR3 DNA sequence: TGCAGTGCTAGAGAAGAAGGACAGGGCACTTTGGGCAATCAGCCCCAGCATTTT. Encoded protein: CSAREEGQGTLGNQPQHF.

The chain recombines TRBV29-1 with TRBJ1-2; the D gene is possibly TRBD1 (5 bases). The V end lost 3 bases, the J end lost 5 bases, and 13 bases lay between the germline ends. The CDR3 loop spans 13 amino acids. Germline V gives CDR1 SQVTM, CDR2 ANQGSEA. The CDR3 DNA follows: TGCAGCGTTGACCGGGGCGCGGGGTATGGCTACACCTTC. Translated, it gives CSVDRGAGYGYTF.

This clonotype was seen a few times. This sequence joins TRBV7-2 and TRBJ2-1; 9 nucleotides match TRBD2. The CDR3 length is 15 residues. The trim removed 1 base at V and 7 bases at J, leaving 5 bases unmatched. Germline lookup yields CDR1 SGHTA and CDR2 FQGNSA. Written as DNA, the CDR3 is TGTGCCAGCAGCTTAGACAGCGGGAGGTCGAATGAGCAGTTCTTC. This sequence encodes CASSLDSGRSNEQFF.